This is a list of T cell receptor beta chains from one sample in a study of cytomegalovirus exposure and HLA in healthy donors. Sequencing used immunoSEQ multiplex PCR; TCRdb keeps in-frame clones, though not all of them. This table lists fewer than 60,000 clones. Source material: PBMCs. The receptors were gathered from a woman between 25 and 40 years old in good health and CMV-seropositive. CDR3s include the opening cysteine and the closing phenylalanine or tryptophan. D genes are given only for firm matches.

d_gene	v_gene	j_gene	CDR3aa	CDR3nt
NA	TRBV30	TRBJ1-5	CAWSSWRGRSNQPQHF	TGTGCCTGGAGTAGTTGGAGGGGCAGGTCCAATCAGCCCCAGCATTTT
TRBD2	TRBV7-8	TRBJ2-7	CASSSLSGRLAYEQYF	TGTGCCAGCAGCTCTCTTAGCGGGAGGTTGGCCTACGAGCAGTACTTC
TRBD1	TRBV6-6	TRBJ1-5	CASRSGTGGNQPQHF	TGTGCCAGCAGGTCCGGGACAGGGGGCAATCAGCCCCAGCATTTT
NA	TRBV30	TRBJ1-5	CAWSIQAAQPQHF	TGTGCCTGGAGTATACAGGCGGCCCAGCCCCAGCATTTT
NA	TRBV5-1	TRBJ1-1	CASSLDGGSGLEAFF	TGCGCCAGCAGCTTGGATGGCGGGTCGGGCTTAGAAGCTTTCTTT
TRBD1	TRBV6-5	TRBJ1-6	CASKTQGAPNSPLHF	TGTGCCAGCAAAACCCAGGGGGCACCTAATTCACCCCTCCACTTT
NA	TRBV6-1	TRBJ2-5	CASRPGGETQYF	TGTGCCAGCAGGCCCGGAGGAGAGACCCAGTACTTC
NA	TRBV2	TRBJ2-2	CATVEGGRNTGELFF	TGTGCCACCGTAGAAGGCGGGCGGAACACCGGGGAGCTGTTTTTT
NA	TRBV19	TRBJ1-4	CASTRLATNEKLFF	TGTGCCAGTACGAGGTTGGCAACTAATGAAAAACTGTTTTTT
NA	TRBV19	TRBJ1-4	CASSIGVRGSWEKLFF	TGTGCCAGTAGCATTGGCGTCAGGGGATCATGGGAAAAACTGTTTTTT
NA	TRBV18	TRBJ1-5	CASSPTGFNQPQHF	TGTGCCAGCTCACCCACAGGTTTTAATCAGCCCCAGCATTTT
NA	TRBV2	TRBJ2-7	CASSWTVYEQYF	TGTGCCAGCAGCTGGACAGTATACGAGCAGTACTTC
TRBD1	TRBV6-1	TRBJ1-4	CASSEAGQGLMGKLFF	TGTGCCAGCAGTGAAGCAGGACAGGGGCTTATGGGGAAACTGTTTTTT
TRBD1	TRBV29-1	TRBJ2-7	CSVEAWGQGAYEQYF	TGCAGCGTTGAGGCTTGGGGACAGGGGGCCTACGAGCAGTACTTC
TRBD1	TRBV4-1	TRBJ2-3	CASSQERTGATDTQYF	TGCGCCAGCAGCCAAGAGAGGACAGGGGCGACAGATACGCAGTATTTT